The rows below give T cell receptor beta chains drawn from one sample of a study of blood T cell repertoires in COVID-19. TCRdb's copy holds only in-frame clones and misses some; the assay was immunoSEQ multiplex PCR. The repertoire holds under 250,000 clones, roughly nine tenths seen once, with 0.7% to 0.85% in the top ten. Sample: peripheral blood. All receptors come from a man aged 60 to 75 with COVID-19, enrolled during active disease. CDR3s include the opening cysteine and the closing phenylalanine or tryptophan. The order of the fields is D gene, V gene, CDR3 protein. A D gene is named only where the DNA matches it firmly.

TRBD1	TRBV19	CASSMRGQIESYEQYF
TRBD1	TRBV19	CASSRTGFGDQPQHF
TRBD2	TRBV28	CASSPYLAGLNEQFF
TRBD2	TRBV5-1	CASSPTSGAYNEQFF
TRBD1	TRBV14	CASSPRQGGNYEQYF
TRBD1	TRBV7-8	CASSLVAQGVNTEAFF
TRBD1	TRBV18	CASSPPLGQVSLTYEQYF
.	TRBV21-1	CASSRRGLNTEAFF
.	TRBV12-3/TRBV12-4	CASSSLYEQYF
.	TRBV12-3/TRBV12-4	CASSSRDEQYF
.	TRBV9	CASSVSDYEQYF
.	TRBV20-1	CSASLLTTEQYF
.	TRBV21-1	CASSKESGGGKNIQYF
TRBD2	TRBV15	CATSRGRAGGPYEQYF
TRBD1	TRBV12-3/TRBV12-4	CAGRQGVDTEAFF
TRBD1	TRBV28	CASRGQGTGNTEAFF
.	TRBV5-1	CASSWGELNEKLFF
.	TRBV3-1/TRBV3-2	CASSQVYANSPLHF
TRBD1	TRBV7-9	CASSSAPGTVNTEAFF
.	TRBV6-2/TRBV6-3	CASSYSGTSYEQYF
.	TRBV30	CAWSPPGLQMNTEAFF
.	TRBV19	CASSFGLNYEQYF
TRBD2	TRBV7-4	CASSIASGGPKTGSYEQYF
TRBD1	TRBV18	CASSPAQGTLNQPQHF
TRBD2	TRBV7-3	CASMIAGGPYEQYF
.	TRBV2	CASSGEGLGSPLHF
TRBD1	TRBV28	CASRTGVNYGYTF
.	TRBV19	CASSFGNEQFF